This record concerns one T cell receptor (beta chain) sequence. The data derive from a study of blood T cell repertoires in COVID-19. Libraries were prepared by immunoSEQ multiplex PCR; TCRdb keeps only in-frame clonotypes and omits some of them. In the table there are some 70,000 clones, roughly 73% of which are singletons. This receptor was obtained from a woman aged 55-69 years with acute or convalescent COVID-19. Sequences were obtained from peripheral blood.

This CDR3 is CASSLAGRETQYF. The CDR3, as DNA: TGTGCCAGCAGCTTGGCAGGGAGGGAGACCCAGTACTTC. The chain joins TRBV5-4 to TRBJ2-5; maybe TRBD2 (6 bases). V was pared by 0 bases and J by 5 bases, with 8 bases between. The CDR3 has 13 residues. Germline loops: CDR1 SGHNT, CDR2 YYREEE (reference sequence). Together with reference TRBV5-4 and TRBJ2-5, the CDR3 gives the full variable domain: ETGVTQSPTHLIKTRGQQVTLRCSSQSGHNTVSWYQQALGQGPQFIFQYYREEENGRGNFPPRFSGLQFPNYSSELNVNALELDDSALYLCASSLAGRETQYFGPGTRLLVL.